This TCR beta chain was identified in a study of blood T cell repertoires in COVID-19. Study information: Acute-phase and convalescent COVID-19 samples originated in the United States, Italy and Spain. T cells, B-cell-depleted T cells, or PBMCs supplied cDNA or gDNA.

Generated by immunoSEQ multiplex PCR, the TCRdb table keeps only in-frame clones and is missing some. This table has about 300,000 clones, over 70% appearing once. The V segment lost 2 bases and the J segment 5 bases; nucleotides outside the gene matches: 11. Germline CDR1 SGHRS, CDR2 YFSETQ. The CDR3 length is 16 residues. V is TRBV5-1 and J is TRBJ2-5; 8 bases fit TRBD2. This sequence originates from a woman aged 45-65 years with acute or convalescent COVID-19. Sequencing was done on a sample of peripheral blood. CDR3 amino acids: CASSFEALRGGETQYF. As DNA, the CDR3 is TGCGCCAGCAGCTTTGAGGCCCTCCGGGGGGGGGAGACCCAGTACTTC.